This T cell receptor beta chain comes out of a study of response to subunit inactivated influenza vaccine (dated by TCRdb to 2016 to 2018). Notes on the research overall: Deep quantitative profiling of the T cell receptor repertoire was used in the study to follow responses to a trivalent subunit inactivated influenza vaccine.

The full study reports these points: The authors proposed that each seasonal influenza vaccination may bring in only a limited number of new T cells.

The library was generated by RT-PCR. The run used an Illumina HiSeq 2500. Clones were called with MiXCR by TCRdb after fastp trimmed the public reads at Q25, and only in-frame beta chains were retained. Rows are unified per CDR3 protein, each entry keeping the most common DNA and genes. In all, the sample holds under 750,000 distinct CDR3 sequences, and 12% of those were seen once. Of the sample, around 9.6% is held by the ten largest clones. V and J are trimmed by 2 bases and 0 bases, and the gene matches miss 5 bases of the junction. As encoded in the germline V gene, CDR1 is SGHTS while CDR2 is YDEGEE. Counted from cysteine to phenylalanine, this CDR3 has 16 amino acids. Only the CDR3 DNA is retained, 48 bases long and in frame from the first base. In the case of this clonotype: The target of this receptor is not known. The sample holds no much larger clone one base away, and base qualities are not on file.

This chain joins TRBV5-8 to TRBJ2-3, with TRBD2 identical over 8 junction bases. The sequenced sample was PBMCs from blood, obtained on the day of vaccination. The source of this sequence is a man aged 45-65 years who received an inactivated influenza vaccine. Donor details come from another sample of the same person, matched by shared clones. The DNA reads TGTGCCAGCAGCTTACTAGCGGCATCTAGCACAGATACGCAGTATTTT. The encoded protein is CASSLLAASSTDTQYF.